This T cell receptor beta chain stems from a study of T cells in Graves' hyperthyroidism and ophthalmopathy. Overall study results and limits: Most clonotypes expanded in the thyroid (above 0.001) were also present in blood.

Newly diagnosed patients aged 18 to 65 had hyperthyroidism of under 2 months' duration. Exclusion of a patient resulted from uncontrolled infection, other autoimmune disease, pregnancy or lactation. From 9 to 10 ml of fresh peripheral blood, PBMCs were isolated. The CDR3 length is 13 residues. The V gene's germline CDR1 is WSHSY and CDR2 SAAADI. V shed 2 bases and J shed 8 bases, with 10 bases lying between them. Details on this clonotype: Its antigen is unidentified.

TCR beta CDR3 regions were amplified from RNA transcripts. An initial round of RT-PCR targeting the TCR CDR3 relied on the HTBI primer set. One entry per CDR3 protein results from TCRdb running MiXCR on the multiplex PCR reads. The sample consists of fewer than 450,000 distinct CDR3 sequences, roughly 17% of them appearing once. The sequence was obtained from a woman aged 25 to 39 with Graves' hyperthyroidism that later progressed to Graves' ophthalmopathy. The V call is TRBV10-2, the J call TRBJ2-1; no clear D gene. The sequenced sample was blood. CDR3 amino acids: CASSEIRFDEQFF. CDR3 DNA sequence: TGCGCCAGCAGTGAGATTAGGTTCGATGAGCAGTTCTTC.